One sample yielded the 28 T cell receptor beta chains listed below, sequenced in a study of somatic mutations in cytotoxic T cells in rheumatoid arthritis. Using immunoSEQ multiplex PCR, the repertoire was profiled, and TCRdb retains in-frame clones only, with some absent. The profile shows roughly 15,000 clones, roughly 79% of them singletons. Sample: CD8+ T cells sorted from blood. Source of these receptors: an adult with rheumatoid arthritis.

V is TRBV30 and J is TRBJ1-1; TRBD1 matches at 10 bases. There are 16 residues in the CDR3. CDR1 GTSNPN and CDR2 SVGIG come from the germline V gene (reference sequence). With V trimmed by 0 bases and J by 1 base, 5 bases remained unmatched. CDR3 in DNA: TGTGCCTGGAGTGTAGTCGGGACAGGGGCGAACACTGAAGCTTTCTTT. Protein sequence: CAWSVVGTGANTEAFF.

This chain links TRBV7-8 with TRBJ2-7, with D unresolved. The germline gives CDR1 SGHVS, CDR2 FQNEAQ. CDR3 length equals 16 residues. V lost 1 base to trimming and J lost 0 bases, with 13 bases between them. DNA for the CDR3: TGTGCCAGCAGCTTAGAGTTTTCGGCTAACTCCTACGAGCAGTACTTC. This sequence encodes CASSLEFSANSYEQYF.

The chain joins TRBV18 to TRBJ1-2; D is unresolved. CDR1 is KGHSH and CDR2 is LQKENI in the germline V gene. V lost 6 bases and J lost 0, with 14 bases in between. The CDR3 has 15 amino acids. This CDR3 is CASSRGQKANYGYTF. In nucleotides, the CDR3 is TGTGCCAGCTCTCGCGGGCAGAAAGCTAACTATGGCTACACCTTC.

J is TRBJ1-5 and V is TRBV19; TRBD1 is a possible D gene (6 bases). There are 15 residues in the CDR3. Germline CDR1 LNHDA, CDR2 SQIVND (reference sequence). V was clipped by 3 bases and J by 0 bases, with 9 bases between them. The CDR3 DNA reads TGTGCCAGTAGTATTAGGACAGATAGCAATCAGCCCCAGCATTTT. It specifies CASSIRTDSNQPQHF.

This chain uses TRBV4-2 with TRBJ2-1, with 13 bases identical to TRBD2. From germline, CDR1 is LGHNA and CDR2 YNFKEQ. Germline trimming cut 5 bases from V and 4 bases from J; bases unmatched to any gene: 5. The CDR3 length is 16 residues. CDR3 loop: CASSDGLAGEYNEQFF. As DNA, the CDR3 is TGTGCCAGCAGCGATGGACTAGCGGGGGAATACAATGAGCAGTTCTTC.

The V and J genes are TRBV25-1 and TRBJ2-7; 9 bases fit TRBD1. The CDR3 extends over 13 amino acids. CDR1 and CDR2 from the germline V gene are MGHDK and SYGVNS. Trimming removed 5 bases from V and 4 bases from J; junction bases left unmatched: 3. The CDR3 nucleotides are TGTGCCAGCAGTTTGGGACAGGGTTACGAGCAGTACTTC. Translating gives CASSLGQGYEQYF.

This clone was detected only a few times. The V gene is TRBV6-6, the J gene TRBJ1-6; D gene unclear. V was trimmed by 2 bases and J by 8 bases, leaving 13 bases between them. The CDR3 extends over 15 amino acids. Germline loops: CDR1 MNHNY, CDR2 SVGAGI (reference sequence). This CDR3 is CASSYPPSKYSPLHF. DNA of the CDR3: TGTGCCAGCAGTTACCCGCCATCAAAGTATTCACCCCTCCACTTT.

The CDR3 coding sequence is TGTGCCAGCAGTTTACCCGGACTACCCGGGGAGCTGTTTTTT. It codes for CASSLPGLPGELFF. V gene TRBV27 combines with J gene TRBJ2-2, with D perhaps TRBD2 (6 bases). V shed 2 bases and J shed 6 bases, with 10 bases lying between them. Germline loops: CDR1 MNHEY, CDR2 SMNVEV (reference sequence). The CDR3 has 14 residues.

By share, this clone ranks as medium-sized (0.01 to 0.1%). This chain joins TRBV6-5 and TRBJ1-6; D is unclear. CDR3 length: 15 amino acids. With 0 bases removed from V and 10 bases from J, the gap between germline ends came to 13 bases. CDR1 and CDR2 (germline): MNHEY, SVGAGI. The CDR3 loop is CASSYSSGIGSPLHF. The CDR3 DNA reads TGTGCCAGCAGTTACTCGTCGGGTATTGGATCACCCCTCCACTTT.

The chain recombines TRBV4-1 with TRBJ2-3; D is unresolved. Germline V gene data show CDR1 as MGHRA and CDR2 as YSYEKL. CDR3 length: 14 residues. Trimming removed 2 bases at V and 5 bases at J, with 11 bases between. The CDR3 region has the DNA TGCGCCAGCAGCCAAATTCTAGGCGAAGATACGCAGTATTTT. Translated, it gives CASSQILGEDTQYF.

V usage is TRBV6-5 and J usage is TRBJ2-3, with D possibly TRBD1 on 6 matching bases. Between the trimmed V and J ends, which lost 4 bases and 6 bases, there was a span of 8 bases. The CDR3 spans 12 residues. In germline, CDR1 is MNHEY, CDR2 SVGAGI. CDR3 sequence reads: CASSLRGDTQYF. Here the CDR3 DNA reads TGTGCCAGCAGTTTGAGGGGGGATACGCAGTATTTT.

The gene calls are TRBV10-2 and TRBJ1-2; D is ambiguous. The CDR3 sequence is 13 residues long. CDR1 and CDR2 (germline): WSHSY, SAAADI. The V and J ends lost 6 bases and 3 bases respectively, with 11 bases between them. CDR3 in amino acids: CASSGRIDYGYTF. The CDR3 region has the DNA TGCGCCAGCAGCGGACGGATCGACTATGGCTACACCTTC.

The chain is built from TRBV12-5 and TRBJ2-5; 9 positions match TRBD1. The J segment lost 5 bases and the V segment lost 2 bases, leaving 6 bases of the junction unmatched. Germline CDR1 reads LGHNT; CDR2 reads FRNRAP. This CDR3 contains 15 residues. In nucleotides, the CDR3 is TGTGCTAGTGGTTTGCGGGACAGGGTTTTCGAGACCCAGTACTTC. It is translated as CASGLRDRVFETQYF.

The rearrangement joins TRBV29-1 to TRBJ1-5; D remains ambiguous. Deletions cut 7 bases from V and 0 bases from J, with 7 bases between. This CDR3 spans 12 amino acids. The germline V gene encodes CDR1 SQVTM and CDR2 ANQGSEA. CDR3 bases: TGCAGCGCACTCTCTAGCAATCAGCCCCAGCATTTT. Amino acid sequence: CSALSSNQPQHF.

This clone was observed once. This rearrangement joins TRBV28 to TRBJ2-1; D may match TRBD1 or TRBD2 (5 bases each). Germline loops: CDR1 MDHEN, CDR2 SYDVKM. This CDR3 region has 11 residues. The V and J ends lost 3 bases and 11 bases respectively, with 8 bases between them. The CDR3 DNA follows: TGTGCCAGCAGTTTTACGGGACAGCAGTTCTTC. This gives the protein CASSFTGQQFF.

The chain carries TRBV19 and TRBJ2-1; tentative D call: TRBD1 (5 bases). Germline lookup yields CDR1 LNHDA and CDR2 SQIVND (reference sequence). This CDR3 is 15 amino acids long. Trimming took off 5 bases at V and 0 bases at J, with 11 bases between the two ends. CDR3 sequence: CASSLDRNSYNEQFF. CDR3 bases: TGTGCCAGTAGTCTCGACAGAAACTCCTACAATGAGCAGTTCTTC.

The gene calls are TRBV5-1 and TRBJ2-6; D gene uncertain. Germline CDR1 reads SGHRS; CDR2 reads YFSETQ. This CDR3 comprises 13 residues. With 3 bases removed from V and 0 bases from J, the gap between germline ends came to 1 base. CDR3 DNA sequence: TGCGCCAGCAGCTACTCTGGGGCCAACGTCCTGACTTTC. Amino acid sequence: CASSYSGANVLTF. Full variable domain (missing parts from reference TRBV5-1 and TRBJ2-6): KAGVTQTPRYLIKTRGQQVTLSCSPISGHRSVSWYQQTPGQGLQFLFEYFSETQRNKGNFPGRFSGRQFSNSRSEMNVSTLELGDSALYLCASSYSGANVLTFGAGSRLTVL.

In its sample, this clone was seen once. This chain joins TRBV15 and TRBJ1-4; D perhaps matches TRBD1 (5 bases). CDR1 is LNHNV and CDR2 is YYDKDF in the germline V gene (reference sequence). Trimming pared 1 base from V and 7 bases from J, leaving 16 bases between. The CDR3 contains 16 residues. CDR3 amino acids: CATSRGREGRFEKLFF. The CDR3 DNA reads TGTGCCACCAGCAGAGGCCGAGAGGGGCGGTTTGAAAAACTGTTTTTT.

This clone was counted between two and nine times. The rearrangement uses TRBV11-3 and TRBJ2-5; weak D call: TRBD2 (6 bases). Germline V lookup: CDR1 SGHNT, CDR2 YENEEA. The CDR3 contains 16 residues. Trimming took off 3 bases at V and 0 bases at J, with 14 bases between the two ends. Here the CDR3 DNA reads TGTGCCAGCAGCTTCGACGGGAGCTGGGACCAAGAGACCCAGTACTTC. This codes for CASSFDGSWDQETQYF.

Only a few counts were recorded for this clone. The chain has TRBV7-9 and TRBJ1-6, with 11 bases matching TRBD1. The V segment lost 6 bases and the J segment 14 bases; nucleotides outside the gene matches: 9. The CDR3 runs to 14 residues. Germline V gene lookup returns CDR1 SEHNR and CDR2 FQNEAQ (reference sequence). Written as DNA, the CDR3 is TGTGCCAGCAGTGCGGGACAGGGGGTCTTCACCCTCCACTTT. It is translated as CASSAGQGVFTLHF.

The genes are TRBV19 and TRBJ1-5; the D is unclear. V lost 5 bases to trimming and J lost 4 bases, with 15 bases between them. The germline CDR1 and CDR2 sequences are LNHDA and SQIVND (reference sequence). The CDR3 spans 15 residues. The CDR3 DNA reads TGTGCCAGTAGTCTTCCCGACGGCAAAAATCAGCCCCAGCATTTT. It specifies CASSLPDGKNQPQHF.

The chain carries TRBV27 and TRBJ2-1, with D uncertain. Trimming took 6 bases from V and 4 from J, leaving 10 bases between them. The CDR3 contains 13 residues. Germline V gene data show CDR1 as MNHEY and CDR2 as SMNVEV (reference sequence). CDR3 nucleotides: TGTGCCAGCAGCCCGGCCGGGTACAATGAGCAGTTCTTC. This sequence encodes CASSPAGYNEQFF.

This chain connects TRBV23-1 to TRBJ1-4; D ambiguous. TRBV23-1 is flagged as an ORF with uncertain function. The CDR3 extends over 15 amino acids. In DNA, the CDR3 is TGCAGCACGGCGGGGTACTCTAGCCCCGATGAAAAACTGTTTTTT. It translates to CSTAGYSSPDEKLFF.

This chain connects TRBV11-2 to TRBJ1-2; 8 bases are a match to TRBD1. CDR3 length equals 15 residues. The germline V gene encodes CDR1 SGHAT and CDR2 FQNNGV. Trimming removed 1 base from V and 4 bases from J; junction bases left unmatched: 5. CDR3 DNA sequence: TGTGCCAGCAGCTTAGGCGCAGGGGGCGGCTATGGCTACACCTTC. It encodes CASSLGAGGGYGYTF.

The V and J genes are TRBV11-2 and TRBJ2-2; D unresolved. This CDR3 region has 11 residues. Trimming removed 3 bases at V and 6 bases at J, with 2 bases between. The V gene's germline CDR1 is SGHAT and CDR2 FQNNGV. In DNA form, the CDR3 reads TGTGCCAGCAGCTTCCCCGGGGAGCTGTTTTTT. As protein: CASSFPGELFF.

V gene TRBV7-6 combines with J gene TRBJ1-2; 7 bases map to TRBD1. There are 13 residues in the CDR3. V shed 5 bases and J 6 bases; nucleotides not matched to a gene: 6. Looked up from germline, CDR1 is SGHVS and CDR2 is FNYEAQ. Here the CDR3 DNA reads TGTGCCAGCAGCCAAACAGGGGAGAATGGCTACACCTTC. It encodes CASSQTGENGYTF.

V usage is TRBV27 and J usage is TRBJ1-5, with D uncertain. Trimming took 2 bases from V and 4 from J, leaving 9 bases between them. CDR3 length equals 14 residues. Germline CDR1 MNHEY, CDR2 SMNVEV (reference sequence). The CDR3 loop reads CASSLAMVNQPQHF. CDR3 DNA: TGTGCCAGCAGTTTAGCCATGGTGAATCAGCCCCAGCATTTT.

The chain links TRBV25-1 to TRBJ1-3; tentative D call: TRBD1 (6 bases). Germline-derived CDR1 and CDR2 are MGHDK and SYGVNS. This CDR3 spans 17 amino acids. The V end was cut by 4 bases, the J end by 0 bases, with 16 bases between. CDR3 sequence (DNA): TGTGCCAGCAGTGGAACCCACAGGGTACACTCTGGAAACACCATATATTTT. As protein: CASSGTHRVHSGNTIYF.